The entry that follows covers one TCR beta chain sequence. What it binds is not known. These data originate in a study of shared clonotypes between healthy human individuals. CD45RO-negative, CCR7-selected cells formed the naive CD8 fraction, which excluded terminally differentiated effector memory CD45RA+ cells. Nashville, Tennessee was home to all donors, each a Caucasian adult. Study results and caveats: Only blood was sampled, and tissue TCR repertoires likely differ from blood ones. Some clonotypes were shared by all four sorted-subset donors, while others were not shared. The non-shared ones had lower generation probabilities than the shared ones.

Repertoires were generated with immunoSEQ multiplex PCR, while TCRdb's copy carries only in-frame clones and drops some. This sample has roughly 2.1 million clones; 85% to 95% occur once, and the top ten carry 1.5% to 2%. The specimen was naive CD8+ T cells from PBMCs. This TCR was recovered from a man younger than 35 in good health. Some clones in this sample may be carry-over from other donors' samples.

The CDR3 DNA reads TGTGCCATCAGTGATCTGGACGCCGCCTACGAGCAGTACTTC. Its protein is CAISDLDAAYEQYF. The chain links TRBV10-3 to TRBJ2-7; D remains ambiguous. This CDR3 spans 14 amino acids. Germline-derived CDR1 and CDR2 are ENHRY and SYGVKD. V lost 3 bases to trimming and J lost 2 bases, with 11 bases between them.